The present T cell receptor beta chain was sequenced within a study of blood T cell repertoires in COVID-19. Overall study: Spain, Italy and the United States supplied samples that represented acute and convalescent COVID-19. The analysed material was cDNA or gDNA that came from T cells, B-cell-depleted T cells, or PBMCs.

Authors' processing steps: Amplification from reference gene primers served as the basis for estimated nucleated cell counts. The method was immunoSEQ multiplex PCR; TCRdb's version includes in-frame clones alone and lacks a portion of them. The V and J calls and clone size are taken from that table; D and trimming were inferred from the DNA. The sample yields approximately 100,000 clones, around 80% seen once. Trimming took 0 bases from V and 2 from J; bases not matched to a gene: 7. Looked up from germline, CDR1 is SGHAT and CDR2 is FQNNGV. The CDR3 contains 16 residues. Sequences were obtained from peripheral blood. The source of this sequence is a woman aged 80 or over with active or convalescent COVID-19. The chain links TRBV11-2 to TRBJ2-7; 7 positions match TRBD1. As DNA, the CDR3 is TGTGCCAGCAGCTTAGATAGGGGGCAGAGGGCCTACGAGCAGTACTTC. Translation: CASSLDRGQRAYEQYF.